Listed here are 32 T cell receptor beta chains from one sample, sequenced in a study of blood T cell repertoires in COVID-19. Sequenced by immunoSEQ multiplex PCR; TCRdb stores in-frame clones only, minus some. The data show about 300,000 clones, around 84% seen once. The sequencing sample was made of PBMCs or T cells enriched from blood (not recorded which). Receptor source: a man aged 25-45 years who had recovered from COVID-19.

The rearrangement links TRBV29-1 to TRBJ2-3; D uncertain. CDR1 is SQVTM, CDR2 ANQGSEA, per germline. Trimming removed 3 bases at V and 5 bases at J, with 12 bases between. The CDR3 totals 13 residues. CDR3 sequence reads: CSVDHPGIDTQYF. CDR3 nucleotide sequence: TGCAGCGTTGACCACCCGGGTATAGATACGCAGTATTTT.

This chain connects TRBV4-1 to TRBJ2-3; tentatively, D is TRBD1 (5 bases). CDR3 size: 14 residues. V lost 0 bases to trimming and J lost 4 bases, with 8 bases between them. Germline V gives CDR1 MGHRA, CDR2 YSYEKL. The CDR3 sequence: CASSQDRVADTQYF. In DNA form, the CDR3 reads TGCGCCAGCAGCCAAGACAGGGTGGCAGATACGCAGTATTTT.

The CDR3 nucleotides read TGTGCCAGCAGCACCCGGACAGGGAAAGCTTTCTTT. It encodes CASSTRTGKAFF. This chain connects TRBV11-3 to TRBJ1-1, with 8 bases matching TRBD1. This CDR3 comprises 12 residues. V lost 5 bases and J lost 9; bases outside the gene matches: 5. The germline CDR1 and CDR2 sequences are SGHNT and YENEEA. Filled out from reference TRBV11-3 and TRBJ1-1, the complete variable domain reads EAGVVQSPRYKIIEKKQPVAFWCNPISGHNTLYWYLQNLGQGPELLIRYENEEAVDDSQLPKDRFSAERLKGVDSTLKIQPAELGDSAVYLCASSTRTGKAFFGQGTRLTVV.

The chain employs TRBV21-1 and TRBJ1-4; the table's D call, TRBD1, was not checked against the DNA. TRBV21-1 is reported as a pseudogene. This CDR3 is built from 17 residues. The CDR3 DNA sequence: TGTGCCAGCAGCAAATCTAGACCCCCAGGGGGCGATGAAAAACTGTTTTTT. Encoded protein: CASSKSRPPGGDEKLFF.

This chain links TRBV7-8 with TRBJ1-3, with 9 bases that match TRBD1. Germline CDR1 and CDR2: SGHVS and FQNEAQ. The ends lost 5 bases at V and 4 bases at J; junction bases unmatched: 9. The CDR3 has 16 residues. CDR3 region: CASSQHRGQAGNTIYF. The DNA of the CDR3 is TGTGCCAGCAGCCAGCACAGGGGGCAGGCGGGAAACACCATATATTTT.

The chain has TRBV6-5 and TRBJ2-7, with a possible D match to TRBD1 (6 bases). Trimming stripped 3 bases from V and 3 bases from J, with 9 bases between. The CDR3 has 13 residues. The germline CDR1 and CDR2 sequences are MNHEY and SVGAGI. The CDR3 region is CASSYATGYEQYF. In DNA, the CDR3 is TGTGCCAGCAGTTATGCGACAGGCTACGAGCAGTACTTC.

The chain employs TRBV5-1 and TRBJ2-3; weak D call: TRBD2 (6 bases). The CDR3 contains 14 residues. Germline V gene data show CDR1 as SGHRS and CDR2 as YFSETQ. Trimming took 5 bases from V and 2 from J, leaving 12 bases between them. The CDR3 nucleotides read TGCGCCAGCAGGGGGGGAAGTCTCACAGATACGCAGTATTTT. It is translated as CASRGGSLTDTQYF.

Notes on this clone: The junction differs from germline at one of its ends, possibly a read error. V and J are TRBV7-9 and TRBJ1-2; no firm D call. The CDR3 length is 15 residues. CDR1 is SEHNR, CDR2 FQNEAQ, per germline (reference sequence). CDR3 loop: CASSLAAGFNHGYTF. In DNA, the CDR3 is TGTGCCAGCAGCTTAGCGGCGGGTTTTAACCATGGCTACACCTTC.

This clone was seen a few times. This chain joins TRBV3-1 (or the pseudogene TRBV3-2) and TRBJ2-7, with D possibly matching TRBD2 (6 bases). V dropped 4 bases and J dropped 1 base, with 14 bases sitting between them. Germline CDR1 and CDR2: LGHDT and YNNKEL (reference sequence). The CDR3 runs to 15 residues. The CDR3 DNA sequence: TGTGCCAGCAGCCCCTCCTGGGCGGGATCCTACGAGCAGTACTTC. This gives the protein CASSPSWAGSYEQYF.

As concerns this clone: At one end, the junction sequence differs from germline, possibly due to a read error. J is TRBJ1-6 and V is TRBV20-1; TRBD1 agrees at 9 bases. Germline V gives CDR1 DFQATT, CDR2 SNEGSKA (reference sequence). The CDR3 totals 11 residues. Here the CDR3 DNA reads TGCAGTGCCTCAGCCGGGACAGGGCTCTACTTT. Protein: CSASAGTGLYF.

The CDR3 DNA follows: TGTGCCTGGAGCGCCGGGACAGGGAACGAAAAACTGTTTTTT. It specifies CAWSAGTGNEKLFF. The V and J genes are TRBV30 and TRBJ1-4; 9 nucleotides agree with TRBD1. The CDR3 sequence is 14 residues long. The V gene end was trimmed by 3 bases and the J gene end by 8 bases; junction bases not matched to a gene: 7. Germline CDR1 is GTSNPN and CDR2 is SVGIG (reference sequence).

V and J are TRBV11-3 and TRBJ2-2, with D possibly matching TRBD1 (5 bases). Per germline, CDR1 SGHNT and CDR2 YENEEA. V gave up 1 base and J gave up 4 bases, with 7 bases separating them. The CDR3 extends over 14 amino acids. CDR3 bases: TGTGCCAGCAGCTTAGGACAGATCACCGGGGAGCTGTTTTTT. Amino acids: CASSLGQITGELFF. Together with reference TRBV11-3 and TRBJ2-2, the CDR3 gives the full variable domain: EAGVVQSPRYKIIEKKQPVAFWCNPISGHNTLYWYLQNLGQGPELLIRYENEEAVDDSQLPKDRFSAERLKGVDSTLKIQPAELGDSAVYLCASSLGQITGELFFGEGSRLTVL.

The V call is TRBV4-2, the J call TRBJ2-3, with TRBD2 identical over 10 bases. The CDR3 is made up of 14 amino acids. Germline trimming cut 5 bases from V and 8 bases from J; bases unmatched to any gene: 7. CDR1 LGHNA and CDR2 YNFKEQ come from the germline V gene. DNA of the CDR3: TGTGCCAGCAGCTCGTTAATAGCGGGAGGTACGCAGTATTTT. Translation: CASSSLIAGGTQYF.

For this clone: The sample carries other DNA sequences with the same CDR3. This rearrangement joins TRBV24-1 to TRBJ1-1; D possibly corresponds to TRBD1 (6 bases). The V end lost 4 bases, the J end lost 5 bases, and 10 bases lay between the germline ends. In germline, CDR1 is KGHDR, CDR2 SFDVKD. The CDR3 covers 13 residues. The CDR3 protein is CATSDRGWTEAFF. As DNA, the CDR3 is TGTGCCACCAGTGACAGGGGATGGACTGAAGCTTTCTTT.

J is TRBJ1-2 and V is TRBV24-1; D is unclear. Between the trimmed V and J ends, which lost 0 bases and 1 base, there was a span of 5 bases. CDR1 is KGHDR, CDR2 SFDVKD, per germline. The CDR3 totals 14 residues. The CDR3 DNA follows: TGTGCCACCAGTGATTTGGGCAGTAACTATGGCTACACCTTC. The encoded protein is CATSDLGSNYGYTF.

The chain recombines TRBV5-1 with TRBJ1-1, with D possibly TRBD1 on 6 matching bases. V was cut by 8 bases and J by 1 base, with 12 bases left in between. Germline CDR1 SGHRS, CDR2 YFSETQ. This CDR3 comprises 13 residues. CDR3 in amino acids: CASQLDRNTEAFF. DNA for the CDR3: TGCGCCAGTCAGTTGGACAGGAACACTGAAGCTTTCTTT.

Only a few counts were recorded for this clone. The rearrangement uses TRBV7-2 and TRBJ2-4, with D hard to call. The V gene's germline CDR1 is SGHTA and CDR2 FQGNSA. The CDR3 sequence is 14 residues long. The germline V and J ends were trimmed by 5 bases and 3 bases, with 11 bases remaining between them. The CDR3 bases are TGTGCCAGCAGCGCCACAGAAGACAAAAACATTCAGTACTTC. Its translation is CASSATEDKNIQYF.

This clone was seen only a few times. CDR3 loop: CASSVWILAGGHRASTDTQYF. CDR3 nucleotide sequence: TGTGCCAGCAGTGTTTGGATCCTAGCGGGGGGGCACAGGGCTAGCACAGATACGCAGTATTTT. This sequence joins TRBV2 and TRBJ2-3; 12 bases match TRBD2. The J segment lost 0 bases and the V segment lost 4 bases, leaving 17 bases of the junction unmatched. Looked up from germline, CDR1 is SNHLY and CDR2 is FYNNEI. The length of the CDR3 is 21 residues.

The chain has TRBV5-1 and TRBJ2-2; unclear D gene. The CDR3 sequence is 15 residues long. Germline V gene data show CDR1 as SGHRS and CDR2 as YFSETQ. With 0 bases removed from V and 2 bases from J, the gap between germline ends came to 8 bases. The CDR3 loop reads CASSLVRGNTGELFF. The CDR3 coding sequence is TGCGCCAGCAGCTTGGTTCGCGGAAACACCGGGGAGCTGTTTTTT.

The genes are TRBV12-3 or TRBV12-4 and TRBJ2-2; 9 nucleotides line up with TRBD2. The trim removed 8 bases at V and 3 bases at J, leaving 1 base unmatched. CDR3 length equals 13 residues. The CDR3 here is CASASGDTGELFF. The CDR3 region has the DNA TGTGCCAGCGCTAGCGGGGACACCGGGGAGCTGTTTTTT.

The gene calls are TRBV7-9 and TRBJ1-5; no definite D call. The CDR3 sequence is 16 residues long. Trimming took off 0 bases at V and 0 bases at J, with 9 bases between the two ends. CDR1 is SEHNR and CDR2 is FQNEAQ in the germline V gene (reference sequence). The CDR3 DNA sequence: TGTGCCAGCAGCTTAGCGCTTAGTATTAGCAATCAGCCCCAGCATTTT. It translates to CASSLALSISNQPQHF.

The chain recombines TRBV6-1 with TRBJ2-7, with 10 bases fitting TRBD2. Germline V gene lookup returns CDR1 MNHNS and CDR2 SASEGT. The ends lost 2 bases at V and 4 bases at J; junction bases unmatched: 5. This CDR3 has 15 amino acids. CDR3: CASSELLAGGYEQYF. The CDR3 DNA is TGTGCCAGCAGTGAACTATTAGCGGGAGGTTACGAGCAGTACTTC.

This clone showed up just once. The V call is TRBV5-1, the J call TRBJ2-3; D gene uncertain. Germline V lookup: CDR1 SGHRS, CDR2 YFSETQ. This CDR3 contains 12 residues. V was cut by 5 bases and J by 1 base, with 5 bases left in between. The CDR3 here is CASRQGTDTQYF. The DNA for the CDR3 is TGCGCCAGCAGGCAGGGCACAGATACGCAGTATTTT.

The genes are TRBV4-1 and TRBJ2-7, with 8 nucleotides matching TRBD1. V lost 6 bases to trimming and J lost 0 bases; unmatched junction nucleotides: 1. The CDR3 contains 13 residues. Germline values: CDR1 MGHRA, CDR2 YSYEKL. DNA of the CDR3: TGCGCCAGCAGTACAGGGGGCTCCTACGAGCAGTACTTC. Protein: CASSTGGSYEQYF.

The chain couples TRBV19 to TRBJ1-2; 9 bases match TRBD1. After removal of 4 bases from V and 4 bases from J, the junction contained 13 bases not matched to a gene. The CDR3 has 17 residues. CDR1 and CDR2 (germline): LNHDA, SQIVND (reference sequence). CDR3 DNA sequence: TGTGCCAGTAGTAAGCAACTAACAGGGGGCCCTACCTATGGCTACACCTTC. It encodes CASSKQLTGGPTYGYTF. Looking up the rest from reference TRBV19 and TRBJ1-2 gives the full variable domain: DGGITQSPKYLFRKEGQNVTLSCEQNLNHDAMYWYRQDPGQGLRLIYYSQIVNDFQKGDIAEGYSVSREKKESFPLTVTSAQKNPTAFYLCASSKQLTGGPTYGYTFGSGTRLTVV.

The rearrangement joins TRBV27 to TRBJ2-2; D possibly corresponds to TRBD1 (6 bases). This CDR3 is built from 14 residues. V lost 4 bases to trimming and J lost 6 bases, with 12 bases between them. CDR1 is MNHEY, CDR2 SMNVEV, per germline (reference sequence). The CDR3 here is CASSSGTLPGELFF. The DNA of the CDR3 is TGTGCCAGCAGTTCGGGGACATTACCCGGGGAGCTGTTTTTT.

The chain couples TRBV10-1 to TRBJ2-5; TRBD1 aligns across 7 bases. The CDR3 contains 14 residues. The junction had 5 bases not matched to a gene; V was cut back by 3 bases and J by 4 bases. Looked up from germline, CDR1 is WNHNN and CDR2 is SYGVQD (reference sequence). The CDR3 is CASSEGTAGETQYF. The CDR3 coding sequence is TGCGCCAGCAGTGAAGGGACAGCCGGAGAGACCCAGTACTTC.

CDR3 DNA: TGTGCCAGCAGCTTACGAGGGACCTACGAGCAGTACTTC. Amino acid sequence: CASSLRGTYEQYF. V and J are TRBV7-9 and TRBJ2-7; D is possibly TRBD2 (5 bases). From germline, CDR1 is SEHNR and CDR2 FQNEAQ (reference sequence). The CDR3 spans 13 residues. The germline V and J ends were trimmed by 2 bases and 2 bases, with 7 bases remaining between them.

The chain uses TRBV6-6 and TRBJ2-7, with D perhaps TRBD1 (5 bases). The CDR3 consists of 12 residues. Germline CDR1 MNHNY, CDR2 SVGAGI (reference sequence). Trimming shortened V by 6 bases and J by 6 bases, and 12 bases separated the two germline ends. The CDR3: CASSTGWGEQYF. CDR3 sequence (DNA): TGTGCCAGCAGCACAGGATGGGGCGAGCAGTACTTC.

This clone was observed a few times. The J gene is TRBJ1-1, the V gene TRBV11-3; TRBD1 is a possible D gene (6 bases). Trimming removed 7 bases at V and 11 bases at J, with 26 bases between. CDR3 length equals 15 residues. The germline V gene encodes CDR1 SGHNT and CDR2 YENEEA. CDR3 sequence reads: CASTGRWDTRDQAFF. Written as DNA, the CDR3 is TGTGCCAGCACCGGCCGCTGGGACACCCGAGACCAGGCTTTCTTT.

The rearrangement uses TRBV6-5 and TRBJ1-3; D is unclear. Germline CDR1 and CDR2: MNHEY and SVGAGI. Trimming cost V 6 bases and J 0 bases, with 6 bases left between them. This CDR3 has 13 residues. The CDR3: CASRTVSGNTIYF. The CDR3 bases are TGTGCCAGCAGAACTGTCTCTGGAAACACCATATATTTT.

V is TRBV10-1 and J is TRBJ2-1; TRBD1 matches at 9 bases. The CDR3 has 11 residues. Germline assignment: CDR1 WNHNN and CDR2 SYGVQD (reference sequence). V shed 5 bases, J shed 12 bases, and the junction held 2 bases outside the gene matches. Here the CDR3 DNA reads TGCGCCAGCAGTTACAGGGGGCGGCAGTTCTTC. Protein sequence: CASSYRGRQFF.